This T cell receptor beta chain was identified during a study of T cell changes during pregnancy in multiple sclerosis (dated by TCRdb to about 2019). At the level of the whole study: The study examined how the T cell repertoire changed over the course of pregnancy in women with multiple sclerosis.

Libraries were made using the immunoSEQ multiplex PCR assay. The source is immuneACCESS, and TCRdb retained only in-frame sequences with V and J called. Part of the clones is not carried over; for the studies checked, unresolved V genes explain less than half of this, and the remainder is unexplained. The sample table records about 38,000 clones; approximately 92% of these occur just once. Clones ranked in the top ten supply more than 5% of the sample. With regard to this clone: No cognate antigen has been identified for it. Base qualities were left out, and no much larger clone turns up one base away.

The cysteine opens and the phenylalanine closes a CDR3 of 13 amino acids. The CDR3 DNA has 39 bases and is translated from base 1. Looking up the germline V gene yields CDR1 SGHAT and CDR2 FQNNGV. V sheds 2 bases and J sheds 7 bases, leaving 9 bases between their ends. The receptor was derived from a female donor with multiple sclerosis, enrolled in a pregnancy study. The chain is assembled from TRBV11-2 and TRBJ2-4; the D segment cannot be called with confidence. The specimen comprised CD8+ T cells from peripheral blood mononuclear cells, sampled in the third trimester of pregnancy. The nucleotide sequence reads TGTGCCAGCAGCTTATTCAATGGCAACATTCAGTACTTC. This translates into CASSLFNGNIQYF.